This is a list of T cell receptor beta chains from one sample in a study of T cell repertoires in cytomegalovirus infection. In TCRdb, the reads were re-called with MiXCR into one record per CDR3 protein. The sample lists some 940,000 distinct CDR3 sequences, around 32% occurring once. The antigens these receptors bind are not known. Source: cultured CD8+ T cells from PBMCs, taken from culture after CMV antigen stimulation. The receptors were gathered from a human donor in good health (CMV status not recorded). Some clones in this sample may be carry-over from other donors' samples. CDR3s include the opening cysteine and the closing phenylalanine or tryptophan. D genes are given only for firm matches. Some rows have no size entry. The others give once, few or many, or a class for an expanded clone.

v_gene	abundance	j_gene	d_gene	CDR3aa	CDR3nt
TRBV7-9	many	TRBJ1-2	-	CASSLGRGPTNYGYTF	TGTGCCAGCAGCTTAGGCAGGGGCCCTACTAACTATGGCTACACCTTC
TRBV7-2	many	TRBJ1-2	-	CASSLSGRKNYYGYTF	TGTGCCAGCAGCTTATCGGGACGGAAAAACTACTATGGCTACACCTTC
TRBV15	few	TRBJ2-1	TRBD1	CATTSPGQNYNEQFF	TGTGCCACCACTAGTCCGGGACAGAACTACAATGAGCAGTTCTTC
TRBV7-2	many	TRBJ2-1	-	CASSSPLSGYNEQFF	TGTGCCAGCAGCTCCCCCCTAAGCGGCTACAATGAGCAGTTCTTC
TRBV7-9	few	TRBJ2-2	-	CARDSLTGELFF	TGTGCCAGGGACAGCTTAACCGGGGAGCTGTTTTTT
TRBV5-6	few	TRBJ2-7	-	CASAGSPYEQYF	TGTGCCTCAGCAGGGTCACCCTACGAGCAGTACTTC
TRBV7-9	-	TRBJ1-2	-	CASSFPEPYGYTF	TGTGCCAGCAGCTTTCCTGAGCCTTATGGCTACACCTTC
TRBV19	few	TRBJ2-7	-	CASSIEWLSNEQYF	TGTGCCAGTAGTATAGAATGGCTCTCTAACGAGCAGTACTTC
TRBV6-6	few	TRBJ2-7	-	CAAKGGHEQYF	TGTGCAGCTAAAGGGGGACACGAGCAGTACTTC
TRBV7-2	-	TRBJ2-1	-	CASNTDSGGQFF	TGTGCCAGCAACACAGACTCCGGGGGGCAGTTCTTC
TRBV2	few	TRBJ2-7	-	CASVAYEQYF	TGTGCCAGCGTAGCGTACGAGCAGTACTTC
TRBV7-4	-	TRBJ2-7	TRBD1	CASSPRVSGGTLSYEQYF	TGTGCCAGCAGCCCGAGAGTTTCAGGGGGCACCCTTTCCTACGAGCAGTACTTC
TRBV6-1	-	TRBJ2-1	TRBD2	CASIALGGGGITYNEQFF	TGTGCCAGCATCGCACTTGGCGGGGGGGGTATTACCTACAATGAGCAGTTCTTC
TRBV29-1	few	TRBJ2-7	TRBD1	CSVLTGVYEQYF	TGCAGCGTGTTAACAGGGGTTTACGAGCAGTACTTC
TRBV28	-	TRBJ1-5	TRBD1	CASSSPGTGGRVNQPQHF	TGTGCCAGCAGTTCCCCCGGGACAGGGGGTAGAGTCAATCAGCCCCAGCATTTT
TRBV6-2/TRBV6-3	few	TRBJ2-1	-	CASSYLRRPSSYNEQFF	TGTGCCAGCAGTTACCTCCGTAGGCCGTCCTCCTACAATGAGCAGTTCTTC
TRBV6-6	few	TRBJ2-1	TRBD2	CASIVAGDHEQFF	TGTGCCAGCATAGTAGCGGGGGACCATGAGCAGTTCTTC
TRBV5-5	few	TRBJ1-6	-	CASSLDWGLSSYNSPLHF	TGTGCCAGCAGCTTGGATTGGGGGTTGAGCTCCTATAATTCACCCCTCCACTTT
TRBV5-6	-	TRBJ1-2	-	CASSFWGVSTPYGYTF	TGTGCCAGCAGCTTCTGGGGCGTGTCGACCCCCTATGGCTACACCTTC
TRBV7-6	-	TRBJ1-6	-	CASSLVGLDSPLHF	TGTGCCAGCAGCTTAGTGGGTCTAGATTCACCCCTCCACTTT
TRBV4-1	many	TRBJ2-2	-	CASSQDRYTGELFF	TGTGCCAGCAGCCAAGATAGATACACCGGGGAGCTGTTTTTT
TRBV7-2	many	TRBJ1-5	-	CASSLEDSLYSNQPQHF	TGTGCCAGCAGCTTAGAGGACAGTCTATATAGCAATCAGCCCCAGCATTTT
TRBV20-1	few	TRBJ1-1	TRBD1	CSARVGQPNTEAFF	TGCAGTGCTAGAGTGGGACAGCCGAACACTGAAGCTTTCTTT
TRBV7-2	-	TRBJ2-5	TRBD2	CASSSIAGDLQETQYF	TGTGCCAGCAGCTCCATAGCGGGGGACCTCCAAGAGACCCAGTACTTC
TRBV2	-	TRBJ2-3	TRBD1	CATTSRELGQQSYTDTQYF	TGTGCCACCACCTCGAGGGAACTGGGACAGCAATCTTACACAGATACGCAGTATTTT